This T cell receptor beta chain comes out of a study of T cells after yellow fever vaccination. The overall study: SMART-Seq v4 Ultra Low Input prepared the low-cell-number fractions.

One entry per CDR3 protein results from TCRdb running MiXCR on the 5' RACE reads. This table holds fewer than 650,000 distinct CDR3 sequences, 20% to 25% found once. The sample holds a few counts of this clonotype. The sample in question was PBMCs, obtained 21 days after the first yellow fever vaccination. The sequence came from a man between 18 and 29 years old who received the YFV17D yellow fever vaccine.

This CDR3 reads CASSRDQGPGYTF. The CDR3 DNA reads TGTGCCAGCAGCCGGGACCAGGGACCGGGCTACACCTTC. The chain carries TRBV14 and TRBJ1-2, with D perhaps TRBD1 (5 bases). The CDR3 is 13 amino acids. Trimming stripped 4 bases from V and 8 bases from J, with 14 bases between. Germline loops: CDR1 SGHDN, CDR2 FVKESK.